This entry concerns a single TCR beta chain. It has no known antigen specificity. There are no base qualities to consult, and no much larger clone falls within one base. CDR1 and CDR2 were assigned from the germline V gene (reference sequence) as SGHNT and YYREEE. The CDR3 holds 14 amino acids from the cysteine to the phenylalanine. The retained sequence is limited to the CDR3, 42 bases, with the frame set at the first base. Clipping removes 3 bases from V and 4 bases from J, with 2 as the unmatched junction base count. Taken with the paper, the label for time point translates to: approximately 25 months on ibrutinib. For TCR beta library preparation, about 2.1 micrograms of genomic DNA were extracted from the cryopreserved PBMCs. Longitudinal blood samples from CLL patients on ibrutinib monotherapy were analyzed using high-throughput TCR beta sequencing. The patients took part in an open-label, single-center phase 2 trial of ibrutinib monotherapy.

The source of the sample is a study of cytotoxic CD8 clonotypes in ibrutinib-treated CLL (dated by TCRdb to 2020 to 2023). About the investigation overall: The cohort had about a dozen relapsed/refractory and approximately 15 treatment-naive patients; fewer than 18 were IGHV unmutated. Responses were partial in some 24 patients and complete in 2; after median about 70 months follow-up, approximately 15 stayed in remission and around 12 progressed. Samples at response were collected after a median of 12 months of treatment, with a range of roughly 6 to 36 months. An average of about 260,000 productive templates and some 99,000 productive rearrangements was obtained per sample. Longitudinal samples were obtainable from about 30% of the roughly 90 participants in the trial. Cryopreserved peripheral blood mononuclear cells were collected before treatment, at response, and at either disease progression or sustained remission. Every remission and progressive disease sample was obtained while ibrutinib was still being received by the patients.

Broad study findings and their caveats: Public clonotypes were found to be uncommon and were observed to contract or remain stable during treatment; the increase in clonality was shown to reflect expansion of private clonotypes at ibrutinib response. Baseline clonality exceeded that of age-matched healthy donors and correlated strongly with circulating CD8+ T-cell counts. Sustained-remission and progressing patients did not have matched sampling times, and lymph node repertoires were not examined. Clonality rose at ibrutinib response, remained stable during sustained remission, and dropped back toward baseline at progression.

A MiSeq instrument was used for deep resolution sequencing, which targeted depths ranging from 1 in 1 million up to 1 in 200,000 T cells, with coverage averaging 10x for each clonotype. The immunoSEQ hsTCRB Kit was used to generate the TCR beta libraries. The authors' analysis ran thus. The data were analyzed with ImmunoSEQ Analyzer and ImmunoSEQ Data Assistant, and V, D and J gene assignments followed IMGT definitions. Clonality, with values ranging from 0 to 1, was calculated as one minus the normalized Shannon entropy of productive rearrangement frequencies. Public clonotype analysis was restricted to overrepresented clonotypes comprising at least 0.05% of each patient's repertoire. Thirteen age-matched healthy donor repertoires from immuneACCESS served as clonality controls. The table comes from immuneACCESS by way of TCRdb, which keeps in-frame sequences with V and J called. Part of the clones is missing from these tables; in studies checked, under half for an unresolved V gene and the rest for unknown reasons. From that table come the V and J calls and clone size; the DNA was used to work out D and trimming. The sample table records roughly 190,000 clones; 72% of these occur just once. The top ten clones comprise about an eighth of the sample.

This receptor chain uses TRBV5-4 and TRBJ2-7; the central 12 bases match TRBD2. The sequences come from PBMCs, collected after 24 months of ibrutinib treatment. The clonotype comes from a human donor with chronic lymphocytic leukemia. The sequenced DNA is TGTGCCAGCAGCTCAGGACTAGCGGGGTACGAGCAGTACTTC. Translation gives CASSSGLAGYEQYF.